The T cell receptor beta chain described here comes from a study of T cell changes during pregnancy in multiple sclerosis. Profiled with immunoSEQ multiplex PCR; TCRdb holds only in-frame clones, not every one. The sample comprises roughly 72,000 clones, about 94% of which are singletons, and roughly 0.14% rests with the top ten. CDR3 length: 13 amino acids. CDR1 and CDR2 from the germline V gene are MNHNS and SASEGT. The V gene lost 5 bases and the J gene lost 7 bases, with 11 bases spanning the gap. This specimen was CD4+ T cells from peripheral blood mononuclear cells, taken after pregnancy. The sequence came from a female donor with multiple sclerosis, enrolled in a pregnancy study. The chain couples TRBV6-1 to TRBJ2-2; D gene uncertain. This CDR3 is CASSPDSRGELFF. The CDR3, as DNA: TGTGCCAGCAGTCCTGACTCCCGCGGGGAGCTGTTTTTT.